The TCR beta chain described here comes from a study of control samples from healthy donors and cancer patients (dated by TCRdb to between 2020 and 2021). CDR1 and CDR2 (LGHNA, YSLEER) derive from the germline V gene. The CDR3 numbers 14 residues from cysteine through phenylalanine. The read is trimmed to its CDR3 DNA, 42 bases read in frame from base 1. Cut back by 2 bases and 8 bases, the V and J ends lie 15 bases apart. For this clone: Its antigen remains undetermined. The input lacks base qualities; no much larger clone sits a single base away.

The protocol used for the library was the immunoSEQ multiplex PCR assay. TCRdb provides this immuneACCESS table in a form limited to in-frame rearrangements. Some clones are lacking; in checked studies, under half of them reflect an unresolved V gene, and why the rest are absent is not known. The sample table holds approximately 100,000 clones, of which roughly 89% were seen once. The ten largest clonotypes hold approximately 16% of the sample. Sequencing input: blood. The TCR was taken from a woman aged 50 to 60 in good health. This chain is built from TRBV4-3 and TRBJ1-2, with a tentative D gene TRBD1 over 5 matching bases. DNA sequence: TGCGCCAGCAGCCAAACCGGGACGGCGGCGGGCTACACCTTC. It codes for CASSQTGTAAGYTF.